One sample yielded the 14 T cell receptor beta chains listed below, sequenced in a study of response to subunit inactivated influenza vaccine (dated by TCRdb to the late 2010s). The meaning of the sample's time point label: approximately 40 days after influenza vaccine administration. Library preparation used RT-PCR. Sequencer: Illumina HiSeq 2500. TCRdb reprocessing: public reads trimmed at Q25 with fastp, clones called with MiXCR, in-frame beta chains kept. Every entry covers one CDR3 protein and lists the most common genes and DNA from its rows. The sample records 430,000 or so distinct CDR3 sequences, over 9.5% of which are singletons. Together, the top ten hold approximately 12% of the sample. Sequenced here: PBMCs from blood, sampled about 6 weeks after vaccination. The receptors originated from a man between 50 and 59 years old who received an inactivated influenza vaccine. Donor details come from another sample of the same person, matched by shared clones.

This clonotype came up many times. V is TRBV28 and J is TRBJ2-3; TRBD1 aligns across 8 bases. This CDR3 spans 15 amino acids. CDR1 and CDR2 from the germline V gene are MDHEN and SYDVKM. The junction had 9 bases not matched to a gene; V was cut back by 3 bases and J by 7 bases. The CDR3 coding sequence is TGTGCCAGCAGTTTCCGGACAGGGCGGACCAATACGCAGTATTTT. This encodes CASSFRTGRTNTQYF.

This clonotype occurred many times. The rearrangement links TRBV12-3 or TRBV12-4 to TRBJ1-1; D is unclear. CDR3 length: 14 residues. The germline V and J ends were trimmed by 6 bases and 11 bases, with 22 bases remaining between them. CDR3 DNA: TGTGCCAGCAGCCTGGAGGGCAGGCGCGTGGAGGCTTTCTTT. Protein sequence: CASSLEGRRVEAFF.

This clonotype was seen a few times. The chain uses TRBV4-2 and TRBJ2-5; D is possibly TRBD1 or TRBD2 (5 bases each). Trimming left V 0 bases short and J 2 bases short, with 13 bases between. This CDR3 region has 16 residues. Germline lookup yields CDR1 LGHNA and CDR2 YNFKEQ. This CDR3 reads CASSQERGGQQETQYF. CDR3 bases: TGTGCCAGCAGCCAAGAAAGGGGCGGGCAACAAGAGACCCAGTACTTC.

This clonotype was detected a few times. The chain combines TRBV28 with TRBJ2-7, with 8 bases fitting TRBD1. After removal of 4 bases from V and 3 bases from J, the junction contained 8 bases not matched to a gene. CDR3 length: 15 amino acids. In germline, CDR1 is MDHEN, CDR2 SYDVKM. For the CDR3, the DNA is TGTGCCAGCAGTTACGGACAGGGCTTGATCTACGAGCAGTACTTC. This sequence encodes CASSYGQGLIYEQYF.

This clonotype was detected a few times. CDR3 sequence (DNA): TGCGCCAGTGCCCAGCTAGGCTACAAAAACATTCAGTACTTC. Translation: CASAQLGYKNIQYF. V and J are TRBV4-1 and TRBJ2-4, with unresolved D. CDR3 length equals 14 residues. The germline gives CDR1 MGHRA, CDR2 YSYEKL. Deletions cut 9 bases from V and 3 bases from J, with 15 bases between.

This clonotype has more than one count but fewer than ten. The CDR3 loop is CASSVGSIQTSGANVLTF. As DNA, the CDR3 is TGTGCCAGCAGCGTAGGTTCCATACAGACCTCTGGGGCCAACGTCCTGACTTTC. The chain couples TRBV9 to TRBJ2-6; unclear D gene. V was cut by 0 bases and J by 0 bases, with 13 bases left in between. Germline assignment: CDR1 SGDLS and CDR2 YYNGEE. The CDR3 contains 18 residues.

This clonotype was detected only a few times. V is TRBV6-2 or TRBV6-3 and J is TRBJ2-1; D might be TRBD2 (5 bases). This CDR3 region has 13 residues. Germline assignment: CDR1 MNHEY and CDR2 SVGEGT. Trimming removed 7 bases at V and 3 bases at J, with 10 bases between. The CDR3 bases are TGTGCCAGCATGAGGGAGTTCTACAATGAGCAGTTCTTC. Amino acids: CASMREFYNEQFF.

CDR3 loop: CASSLVRGFSYEQYF. CDR3 in DNA: TGCGCCAGCAGCTTGGTGCGGGGTTTCTCCTACGAGCAGTACTTC. The chain combines TRBV5-1 with TRBJ2-7, with a possible D match to TRBD2 (6 bases). Germline CDR1 SGHRS, CDR2 YFSETQ. The CDR3 contains 15 residues. Deletions cut 0 bases from V and 0 bases from J, with 10 bases between.

This clonotype occurred a few times. The chain joins TRBV20-1 to TRBJ2-7; 9 positions agree with TRBD2. The CDR3 has 16 residues. Germline V gene sequence: CDR1 DFQATT, CDR2 SNEGSKA (reference sequence). V lost 0 bases to trimming and J lost 6 bases; unmatched junction nucleotides: 12. CDR3 loop: CSARELDSGRRSEQYF. CDR3 sequence (DNA): TGCAGTGCTAGAGAGTTGGATAGCGGGAGAAGAAGCGAGCAGTACTTC.

The chain employs TRBV12-3 or TRBV12-4 and TRBJ2-1, with D hard to call. The CDR3 loop spans 15 amino acids. V was shortened by 6 bases and J by 0 bases, with 12 bases between the two germline ends. DNA for the CDR3: TGTGCCAGCAGCGGCGTGGGCATCTCCTACAATGAGCAGTTCTTC. The encoded protein is CASSGVGISYNEQFF.

Only a few counts were recorded for this clonotype. As DNA, the CDR3 is TGTGCCAGCAGCCCCCTGTACCGGGAGCTGTTTTTT. Translating it yields CASSPLYRELFF. The chain combines TRBV7-9 with TRBJ2-2; D ambiguous. The CDR3 runs 12 residues. Germline values: CDR1 SEHNR, CDR2 FQNEAQ (reference sequence). V was shortened by 5 bases and J by 9 bases, with 10 bases between the two germline ends. Filled out from reference TRBV7-9 and TRBJ2-2, the complete variable domain reads DTGVSQNPRHKITKRGQNVTFRCDPISEHNRLYWYRQTLGQGPEFLTYFQNEAQLEKSRLLSDRFSAERPKGSFSTLEIQRTEQGDSAMYLCASSPLYRELFFGEGSRLTVL.

The chain uses TRBV4-1 and TRBJ1-3, with 11 bases fitting TRBD1. The CDR3 extends over 16 amino acids. CDR1 MGHRA and CDR2 YSYEKL come from the germline V gene. The V segment lost 1 base and the J segment 4 bases; nucleotides outside the gene matches: 3. The CDR3 sequence: CASSQVDRGLGNTIYF. DNA of the CDR3: TGCGCCAGCAGCCAAGTGGACAGGGGGCTCGGAAACACCATATATTTT.

The chain joins TRBV11-2 to TRBJ1-2; 10 bases align to TRBD1. The CDR3 loop spans 16 amino acids. The V segment lost 2 bases and the J segment 9 bases; nucleotides outside the gene matches: 12. The germline CDR1 and CDR2 sequences are SGHAT and FQNNGV. The CDR3 DNA reads as TGTGCCAGCAGCTTACCCCGGACAGGGGGTGCCTCTAGCTACACCTTC. This encodes CASSLPRTGGASSYTF.

The table lists this clonotype with a few counts. The chain uses TRBV7-2 and TRBJ2-7; TRBD1 aligns across 8 bases. The V and J ends lost 4 bases and 4 bases, in that order; junction bases with no gene match: 6. The CDR3 sequence is 14 residues long. Germline CDR1 SGHTA, CDR2 FQGNSA. Written as DNA, the CDR3 is TGTGCCAGCAGCTCCCGGGACAGGAGGTACGAGCAGTACTTC. Translating it yields CASSSRDRRYEQYF.